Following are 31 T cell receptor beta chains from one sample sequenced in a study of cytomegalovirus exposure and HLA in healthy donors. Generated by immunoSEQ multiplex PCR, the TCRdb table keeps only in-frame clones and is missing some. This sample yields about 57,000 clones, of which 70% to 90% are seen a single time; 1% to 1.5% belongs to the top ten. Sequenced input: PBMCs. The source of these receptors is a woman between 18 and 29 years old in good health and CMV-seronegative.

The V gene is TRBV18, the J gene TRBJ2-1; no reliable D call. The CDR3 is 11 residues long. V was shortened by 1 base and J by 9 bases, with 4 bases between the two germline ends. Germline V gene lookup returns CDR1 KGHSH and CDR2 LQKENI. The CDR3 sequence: CASSPLSEQFF. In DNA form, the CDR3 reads TGTGCCAGCTCACCACTCAGTGAGCAGTTCTTC.

CDR3: CASSTTRTSGTGDIQYF. In DNA form, the CDR3 reads TGTGCCAGTAGTACGACTCGGACTAGCGGGACGGGGGACATTCAGTACTTC. This rearrangement joins TRBV19 to TRBJ2-4; 12 nucleotides line up with TRBD2. V lost 4 bases to trimming and J lost 8 bases; unmatched junction nucleotides: 12. Germline-derived CDR1 and CDR2 are LNHDA and SQIVND (reference sequence). This CDR3 region has 17 residues.

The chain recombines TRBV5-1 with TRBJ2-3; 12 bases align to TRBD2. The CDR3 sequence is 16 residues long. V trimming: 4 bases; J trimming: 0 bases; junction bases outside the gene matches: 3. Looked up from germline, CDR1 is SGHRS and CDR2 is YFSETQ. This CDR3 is CASSPLAGGSTDTQYF. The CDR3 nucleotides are TGCGCCAGCAGCCCCCTAGCGGGAGGGAGCACAGATACGCAGTATTTT.

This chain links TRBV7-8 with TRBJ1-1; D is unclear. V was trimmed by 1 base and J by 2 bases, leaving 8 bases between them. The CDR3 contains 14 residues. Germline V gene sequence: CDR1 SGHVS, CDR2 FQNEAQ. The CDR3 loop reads CASSLVSRNTEAFF. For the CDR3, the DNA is TGTGCCAGCAGCTTAGTATCCAGAAACACTGAAGCTTTCTTT.

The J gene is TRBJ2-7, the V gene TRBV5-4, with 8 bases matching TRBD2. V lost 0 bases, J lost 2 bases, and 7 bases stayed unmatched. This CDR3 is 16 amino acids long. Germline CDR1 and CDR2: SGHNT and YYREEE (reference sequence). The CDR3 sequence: CASSLGSGGHTYEQYF. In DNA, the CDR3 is TGTGCCAGCAGCTTGGGGAGCGGGGGCCATACCTACGAGCAGTACTTC. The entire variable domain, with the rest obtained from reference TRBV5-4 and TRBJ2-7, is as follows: ETGVTQSPTHLIKTRGQQVTLRCSSQSGHNTVSWYQQALGQGPQFIFQYYREEENGRGNFPPRFSGLQFPNYSSELNVNALELDDSALYLCASSLGSGGHTYEQYFGPGTRLTVT.

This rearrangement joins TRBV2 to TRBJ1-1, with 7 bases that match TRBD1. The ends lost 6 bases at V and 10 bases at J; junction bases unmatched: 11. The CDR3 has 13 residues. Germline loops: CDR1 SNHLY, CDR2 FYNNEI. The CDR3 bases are TGTGCCAGCAGCCCAGACAGGGATGCGGGAGCTTTCTTT. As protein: CASSPDRDAGAFF.

CDR3 sequence reads: CASSFSGGAGEQFF. CDR3 nucleotides: TGTGCCAGCAGCTTTAGCGGGGGGGCAGGTGAGCAGTTCTTC. V usage is TRBV5-6 and J usage is TRBJ2-1; 11 bases agree with TRBD2. The CDR3 has 14 amino acids. Trimming at V came to 2 bases and at J to 9 bases, leaving 4 bases not matched to a gene. Per germline, CDR1 SGHDT and CDR2 YYEEEE.

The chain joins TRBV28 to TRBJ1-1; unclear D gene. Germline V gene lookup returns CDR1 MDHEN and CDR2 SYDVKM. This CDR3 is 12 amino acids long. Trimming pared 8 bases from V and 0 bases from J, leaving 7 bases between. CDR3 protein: CASGEVNTEAFF. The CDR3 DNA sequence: TGTGCCAGCGGGGAGGTGAACACTGAAGCTTTCTTT.

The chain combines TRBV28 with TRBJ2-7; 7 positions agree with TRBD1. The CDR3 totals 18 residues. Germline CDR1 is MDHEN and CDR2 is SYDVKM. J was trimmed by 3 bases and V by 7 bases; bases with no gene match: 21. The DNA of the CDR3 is TGTGCCAGCATCGCCAACCCGGCCTACGAGGACAGGCACTACGAGCAGTACTTC. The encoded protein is CASIANPAYEDRHYEQYF.

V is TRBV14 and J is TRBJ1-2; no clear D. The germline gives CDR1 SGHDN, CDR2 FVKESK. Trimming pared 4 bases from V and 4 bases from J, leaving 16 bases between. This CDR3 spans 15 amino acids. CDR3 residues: CASSPLTESGYGYTF. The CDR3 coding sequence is TGTGCCAGCAGCCCCTTAACAGAGTCCGGCTATGGCTACACCTTC. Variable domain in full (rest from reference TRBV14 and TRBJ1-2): EAGVTQFPSHSVIEKGQTVTLRCDPISGHDNLYWYRRVMGKEIKFLLHFVKESKQDESGMPNNRFLAERTGGTYSTLKVQPAELEDSGVYFCASSPLTESGYGYTFGSGTRLTVV.

CDR3 residues: CASSLTGPGEQYF. DNA for the CDR3: TGTGCCAGCAGCTTGACAGGGCCGGGAGAGCAGTACTTC. The chain carries TRBV7-9 and TRBJ2-7, with TRBD1 matching 7 bases. The germline gives CDR1 SEHNR, CDR2 FQNEAQ (reference sequence). This CDR3 spans 13 amino acids. Trimming at V came to 3 bases and at J to 7 bases, leaving 6 bases not matched to a gene.

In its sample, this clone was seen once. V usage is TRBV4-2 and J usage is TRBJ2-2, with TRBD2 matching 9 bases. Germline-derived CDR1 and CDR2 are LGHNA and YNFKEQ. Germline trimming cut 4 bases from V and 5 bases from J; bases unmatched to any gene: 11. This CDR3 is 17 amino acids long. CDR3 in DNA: TGTGCCAGCAGCCCCTGGGGTAGCGGGGGTACTACCGGGGAGCTGTTTTTT. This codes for CASSPWGSGGTTGELFF.

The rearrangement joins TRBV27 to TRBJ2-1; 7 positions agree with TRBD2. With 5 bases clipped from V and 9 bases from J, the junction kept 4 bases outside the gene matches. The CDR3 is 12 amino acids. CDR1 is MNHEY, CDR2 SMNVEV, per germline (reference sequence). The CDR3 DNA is TGTGCCAGCAGTCCCACTAGCGCTGAGCAGTTCTTC. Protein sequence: CASSPTSAEQFF.

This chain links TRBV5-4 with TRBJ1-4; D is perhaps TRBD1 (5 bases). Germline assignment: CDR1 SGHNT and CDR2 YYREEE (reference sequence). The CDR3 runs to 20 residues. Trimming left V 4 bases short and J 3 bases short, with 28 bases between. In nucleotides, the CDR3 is TGTGCCAGCAGCCCTTGGATTTACTTGGCAGGGTTTGTGCCTAATGAAAAACTGTTTTTT. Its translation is CASSPWIYLAGFVPNEKLFF.

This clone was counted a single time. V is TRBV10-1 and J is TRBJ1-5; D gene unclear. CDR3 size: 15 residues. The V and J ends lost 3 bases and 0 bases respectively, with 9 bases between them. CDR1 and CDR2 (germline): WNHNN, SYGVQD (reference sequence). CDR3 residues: CASSDPRYSNQPQHF. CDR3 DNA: TGCGCCAGCAGTGATCCGCGGTATAGCAATCAGCCCCAGCATTTT.

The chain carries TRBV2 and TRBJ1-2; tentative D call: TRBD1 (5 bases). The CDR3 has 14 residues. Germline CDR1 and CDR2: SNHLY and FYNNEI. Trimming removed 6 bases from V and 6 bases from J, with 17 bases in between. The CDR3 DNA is TGTGCCAGCAGACTCAGGACACTTGCCCATGGCTACACCTTC. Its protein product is CASRLRTLAHGYTF. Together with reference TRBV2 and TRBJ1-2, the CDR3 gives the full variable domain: EPEVTQTPSHQVTQMGQEVILRCVPISNHLYFYWYRQILGQKVEFLVSFYNNEISEKSEIFDDQFSVERPDGSNFTLKIRSTKLEDSAMYFCASRLRTLAHGYTFGSGTRLTVV.

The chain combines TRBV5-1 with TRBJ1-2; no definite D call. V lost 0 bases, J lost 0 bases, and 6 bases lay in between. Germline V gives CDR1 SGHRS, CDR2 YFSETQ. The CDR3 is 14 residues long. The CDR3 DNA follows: TGCGCCAGCAGCTTGGATCCGGCTAACTATGGCTACACCTTC. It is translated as CASSLDPANYGYTF.

For the CDR3, the DNA is TGCGCCAACCTAAATGGGACAGGTGATAAAACCATCTATGGCTACACCTTC. Protein: CANLNGTGDKTIYGYTF. This chain joins TRBV10-1 and TRBJ1-2, with 8 bases that match TRBD1. Unmatched junction bases numbered 20, after V lost 10 bases and J lost 4 bases. CDR1 and CDR2 from the germline V gene are WNHNN and SYGVQD (reference sequence). The CDR3 sequence is 17 residues long.

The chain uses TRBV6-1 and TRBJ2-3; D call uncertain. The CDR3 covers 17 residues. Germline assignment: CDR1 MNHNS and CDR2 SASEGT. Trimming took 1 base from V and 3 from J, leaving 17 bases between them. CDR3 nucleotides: TGTGCCAGCAGTGAAGTTGGCAGTCTGGTGTTGACAGATACGCAGTATTTT. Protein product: CASSEVGSLVLTDTQYF.

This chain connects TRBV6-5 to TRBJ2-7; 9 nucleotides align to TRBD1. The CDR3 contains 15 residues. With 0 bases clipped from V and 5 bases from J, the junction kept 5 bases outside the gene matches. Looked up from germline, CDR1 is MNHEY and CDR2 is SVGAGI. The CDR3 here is CASSYSPRDRDEQYF. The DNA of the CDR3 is TGTGCCAGCAGTTACTCGCCGCGGGACAGGGACGAGCAGTACTTC.

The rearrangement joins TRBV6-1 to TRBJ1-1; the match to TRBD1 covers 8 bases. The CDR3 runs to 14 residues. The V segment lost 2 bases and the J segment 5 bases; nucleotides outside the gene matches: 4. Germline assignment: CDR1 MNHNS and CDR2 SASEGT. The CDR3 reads CASSEQGAGTEAFF. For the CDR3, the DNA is TGTGCCAGCAGTGAACAGGGGGCGGGGACTGAAGCTTTCTTT.

The CDR3 DNA follows: TGTGCCAGTAGTATCAGGGGGCCGGGCTACGAGCAGTACTTC. Encoded protein: CASSIRGPGYEQYF. The chain has TRBV19 and TRBJ2-7; 8 bases line up with TRBD1. Germline CDR1 is LNHDA and CDR2 is SQIVND (reference sequence). V trimming: 3 bases; J trimming: 3 bases; junction bases outside the gene matches: 4. The CDR3 runs 14 residues.

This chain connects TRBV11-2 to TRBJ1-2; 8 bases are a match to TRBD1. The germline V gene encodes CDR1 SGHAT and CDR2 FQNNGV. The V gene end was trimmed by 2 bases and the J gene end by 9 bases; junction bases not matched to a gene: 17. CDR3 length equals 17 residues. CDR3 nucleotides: TGTGCCAGCAGCTTATATGGGACAGGCTTTTCCCGGAATCGCTACACCTTC. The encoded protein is CASSLYGTGFSRNRYTF.

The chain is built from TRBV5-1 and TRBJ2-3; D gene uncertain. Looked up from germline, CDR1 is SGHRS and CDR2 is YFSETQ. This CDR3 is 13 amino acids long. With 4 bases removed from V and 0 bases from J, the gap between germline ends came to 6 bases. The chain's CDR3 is CASSHSSTDTQYF. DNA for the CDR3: TGCGCCAGCAGCCATAGCAGCACAGATACGCAGTATTTT. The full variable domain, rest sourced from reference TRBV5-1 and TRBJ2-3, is KAGVTQTPRYLIKTRGQQVTLSCSPISGHRSVSWYQQTPGQGLQFLFEYFSETQRNKGNFPGRFSGRQFSNSRSEMNVSTLELGDSALYLCASSHSSTDTQYFGPGTRLTVL.

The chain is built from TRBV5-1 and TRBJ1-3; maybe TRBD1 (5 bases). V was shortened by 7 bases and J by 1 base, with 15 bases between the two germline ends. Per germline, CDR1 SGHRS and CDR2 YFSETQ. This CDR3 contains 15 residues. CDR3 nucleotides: TGCGCCAGCTCAGGGCAGGGCGCGTCTGGAAACACCATATATTTT. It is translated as CASSGQGASGNTIYF. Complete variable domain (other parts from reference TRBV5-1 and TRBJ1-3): KAGVTQTPRYLIKTRGQQVTLSCSPISGHRSVSWYQQTPGQGLQFLFEYFSETQRNKGNFPGRFSGRQFSNSRSEMNVSTLELGDSALYLCASSGQGASGNTIYFGEGSWLTVV.

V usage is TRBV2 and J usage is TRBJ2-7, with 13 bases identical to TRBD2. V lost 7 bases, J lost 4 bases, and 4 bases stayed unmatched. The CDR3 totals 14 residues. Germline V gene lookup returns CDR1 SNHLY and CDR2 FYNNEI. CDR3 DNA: TGTGCCAGCATGAGACTAGCGGGGGGATACGAGCAGTACTTC. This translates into CASMRLAGGYEQYF.

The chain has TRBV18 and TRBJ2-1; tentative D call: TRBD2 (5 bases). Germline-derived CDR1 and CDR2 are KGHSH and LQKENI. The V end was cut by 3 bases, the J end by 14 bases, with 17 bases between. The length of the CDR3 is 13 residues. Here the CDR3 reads CASSPDSELSKFF. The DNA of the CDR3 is TGTGCCAGCTCACCGGATAGCGAGCTCAGCAAGTTCTTC.

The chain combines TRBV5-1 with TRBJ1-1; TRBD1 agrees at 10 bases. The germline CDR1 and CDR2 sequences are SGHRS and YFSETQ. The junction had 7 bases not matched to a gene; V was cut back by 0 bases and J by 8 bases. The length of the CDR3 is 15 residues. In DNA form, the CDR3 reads TGCGCCAGCAGCTTGGCTTCCGGGACAGGGGAGGAAGCTTTCTTT. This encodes CASSLASGTGEEAFF.

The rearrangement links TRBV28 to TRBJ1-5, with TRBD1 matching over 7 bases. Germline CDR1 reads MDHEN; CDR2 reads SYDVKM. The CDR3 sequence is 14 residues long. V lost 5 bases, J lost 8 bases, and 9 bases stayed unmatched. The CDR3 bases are TGTGCCAGCAGTCCCCACAGGGGACTGGAGCCCCAGCATTTT. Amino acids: CASSPHRGLEPQHF.

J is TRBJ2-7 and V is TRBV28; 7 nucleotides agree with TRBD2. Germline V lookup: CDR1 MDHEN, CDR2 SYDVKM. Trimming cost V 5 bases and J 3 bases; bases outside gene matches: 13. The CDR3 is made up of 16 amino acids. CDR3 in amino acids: CASSTMGGGVRYEQYF. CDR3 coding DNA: TGTGCCAGCAGTACTATGGGGGGAGGGGTCCGCTACGAGCAGTACTTC.

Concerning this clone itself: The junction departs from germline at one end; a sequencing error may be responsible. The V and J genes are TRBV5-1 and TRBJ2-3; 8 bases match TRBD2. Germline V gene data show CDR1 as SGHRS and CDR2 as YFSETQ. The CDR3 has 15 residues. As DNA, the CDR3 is TGCGCCAGTAGCTCAGGACTAGCATTATCAGATACGCAGTATTTT. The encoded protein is CASSSGLALSDTQYF. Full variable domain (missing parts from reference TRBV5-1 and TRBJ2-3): KAGVTQTPRYLIKTRGQQVTLSCSPISGHRSVSWYQQTPGQGLQFLFEYFSETQRNKGNFPGRFSGRQFSNSRSEMNVSTLELGDSALYLCASSSGLALSDTQYFGPGTRLTVL.